A selection of T cell receptor beta chains follows, all from one sample in a study of T cell changes during pregnancy in multiple sclerosis. Assay used: immunoSEQ multiplex PCR; TCRdb lists only in-frame clones, some missing. The sample yields tens of thousands of clones, roughly 87% seen once. Source: CD4+ T cells from peripheral blood mononuclear cells, taken after pregnancy. The origin of the receptors is a female donor with multiple sclerosis, enrolled in a pregnancy study. CDR3s include the opening cysteine and the closing phenylalanine or tryptophan. Fields, in order: J gene, D gene, clone size, V gene, CDR3 DNA, CDR3 protein. A D gene is named only where the DNA matches it firmly. Where a row states a size, it is once, few, many or the class of an expanded clone; other rows omit it.

>TRBJ2-3|TRBD2|.|TRBV4-1
TGCGCCAGCAGCCAATACCTCCTAGCGGGAGGGACGATTAGCACAGATACGCAGTATTTT
CASSQYLLAGGTISTDTQYF
>TRBJ2-1|TRBD2|.|TRBV5-4
TGTGCCAGCAGCGAGCCTAGCGGGAGGTCATACAATGAGCAGTTCTTC
CASSEPSGRSYNEQFF
>TRBJ2-7|TRBD2|.|TRBV11-2
TGTGCCAGCAGCACCCACCGGGAGGGCCCCGAGCAGTACTTC
CASSTHREGPEQYF
>TRBJ2-1|.|.|TRBV19
TGTGCCAGTAGTATAGAAACAAATGAGCAGTTCTTC
CASSIETNEQFF
>TRBJ2-1|.|.|TRBV7-9
TGTGCCAGCAGCTTAGCCCGATTCGGGGATGAGCAGTTCTTC
CASSLARFGDEQFF
>TRBJ1-2|.|.|TRBV6-6
TGTGCCAGCAGTCTAAGACAGGTCGGCTACACCTTC
CASSLRQVGYTF
>TRBJ2-7|TRBD1|.|TRBV5-1
TGCGCCAGCAGCTCCGGACAGGGGAACGAGCAGTACTTC
CASSSGQGNEQYF
>TRBJ1-1|TRBD1|.|TRBV6-6
TGTGCCAGCAGCCCGGGACAGGGAGTAACTGAAGCTTTCTTT
CASSPGQGVTEAFF
>TRBJ2-7|.|.|TRBV27
TGTGCCAGCAGTTTATTGGGTTTCGGGGGGCTTTCCGAGCAGTACTTC
CASSLLGFGGLSEQYF
>TRBJ2-6|TRBD1|.|TRBV4-2
TGTGCCAGCAGCCCTTTCACAGGGACAGTTGCCTCTGGGGCCAACGTCCTGACTTTC
CASSPFTGTVASGANVLTF
>TRBJ2-1|TRBD2|.|TRBV5-1
TGCGCCAGCCAAAAGGGGTTAGCGGGAGTGGGTGAGCAGTTCTTC
CASQKGLAGVGEQFF
>TRBJ2-3|.|once|TRBV5-1
TGCGCCAGCAGCTTGGGACTTAACACAGATACGCAGTATTTT
CASSLGLNTDTQYF
>TRBJ2-1|.|.|TRBV7-9
TGTGCCAGCAGCTTAGTTACAGGGCGCAATGAGCAGTTCTTC
CASSLVTGRNEQFF
>TRBJ2-7|TRBD2|.|TRBV28
TGTGCCAGCAGTTTTTTACTAGCGGGAGGGAACTACGAGCAGTACTTC
CASSFLLAGGNYEQYF
>TRBJ1-2|.|.|TRBV28
TGTGCCACCACAACAGGGTATGGCTACACCTTC
CATTTGYGYTF
>TRBJ2-7|.|.|TRBV7-3
TGTGCCAGCAGCTTAAACAGGCTCCAAGGCGAGCAGTACTTC
CASSLNRLQGEQYF